This section outlines one T cell receptor beta chain sequence together with its context. Other DNA sequences within the sample encode an identical CDR3. As handled by the study authors: Nucleated cell counts were estimated from reference gene primer amplification. Method: immunoSEQ multiplex PCR; TCRdb's copy keeps in-frame clones and lacks some. That table furnishes V, J and clone size, whereas the DNA furnished D and trimming. Of roughly 90,000 clones in the sample, around 80% are singletons; the top ten hold approximately 34%. Germline V CDR1 and CDR2: LGHDT, YNNKEL (reference sequence). This CDR3 region has 12 residues. Trimming removed 1 base from V and 5 bases from J, with 5 bases in between. The data were taken from a study of blood T cell repertoires in COVID-19. In the study overall: PBMCs, B-cell-depleted T cells, or T cells were the source of the cDNA or gDNA that made up the material.

The specimen sequenced was peripheral blood. The sequence came from a woman at least 80 years old with active or convalescent COVID-19. The chain joins TRBV3-1 (or the pseudogene TRBV3-2) to TRBJ2-5; no firm D call. CDR3 loop: CASSQGGETQYF. In DNA, the CDR3 is TGTGCCAGCAGCCAAGGCGGCGAGACCCAGTACTTC.